This record looks at one T cell receptor (beta chain) sequence and its context. Its antigen is unidentified. This record comes from a study of post-analysis software for immune sequencing data. Findings of the study overall: TRBV segments more frequent in patients than in controls numbered roughly 5 and included TRBV5-6, TRBV5-1 and TRBV20-1.

Unique-molecular-identifier-tagged TCR beta cDNA libraries were used. From the PCR reads, TCRdb called clonotypes with MiXCR, one entry per CDR3 protein. The top ten clones hold roughly an eighth of a sample with around 440,000 distinct CDR3 sequences, around 40% of them seen once. V was shortened by 4 bases and J by 1 base, with 17 bases between the two germline ends. The CDR3 is 17 amino acids. Germline V gene data show CDR1 as SGHTA and CDR2 as FQGNSA. The sequencing sample was made of blood. This chain links TRBV7-2 with TRBJ2-1; D unresolved. This sequence was found in a girl between 5 and 17 years old with multiple sclerosis. CDR3 loop: CASSSRTGWPSYNEQFF. The CDR3 region has the DNA TGTGCCAGCAGCTCGCGTACCGGGTGGCCTTCCTACAATGAGCAGTTCTTC.